This T cell receptor beta chain was documented in a study of regulatory T cells in long-lasting Graves disease. Time point indicated: newly diagnosed GD, antithyroid drugs for less than 3 months. PBMCs were the source of the RNA used for TCR sequencing. The CDR3 has 14 amino acids. V was trimmed by 0 bases and J by 5 bases, leaving 10 bases between them. Germline-derived CDR1 and CDR2 are LGHDT and YNNKEL (reference sequence). In building TCR beta libraries, iRepertoire HTBI primers were used together with Arm-PCR of CDR3 regions. TCRdb re-called the multiplex PCR reads with MiXCR, one entry per CDR3 protein. Among fewer than 350,000 distinct CDR3 sequences, 15% to 20% were seen once, and the ten largest hold more than 30%. This clonotype occurred a few times.

V is TRBV3-1 and J is TRBJ2-5; a possible D gene is TRBD2 (6 bases). The sequence derives from a female donor with Graves disease. The sequencing here drew on peripheral blood mononuclear cells (PBMCs), taken at new diagnosis, from a patient treated with antithyroid drugs. This CDR3 is CASSQEGGWETQYF. The CDR3 coding sequence is TGTGCCAGCAGCCAAGAGGGGGGTTGGGAGACCCAGTACTTC.